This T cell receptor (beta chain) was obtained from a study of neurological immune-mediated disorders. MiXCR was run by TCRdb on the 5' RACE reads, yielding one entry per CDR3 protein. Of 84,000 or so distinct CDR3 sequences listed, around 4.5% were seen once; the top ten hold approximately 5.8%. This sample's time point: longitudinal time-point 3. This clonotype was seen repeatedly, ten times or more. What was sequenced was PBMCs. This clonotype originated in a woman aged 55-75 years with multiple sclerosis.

The CDR3, as DNA: TGCAGTGCGCGGGACTCCCGGGGGGGGTTAACCGGGGAGCTGTTTTTT. Its protein product is CSARDSRGGLTGELFF. The chain recombines TRBV20-1 with TRBJ2-2, with 8 bases fitting TRBD2. This CDR3 spans 16 amino acids. CDR1 DFQATT and CDR2 SNEGSKA come from the germline V gene (reference sequence). The junction had 14 bases not matched to a gene; V was cut back by 6 bases and J by 5 bases.